Listed below are T cell receptor beta chains from one sample, sequenced in a study of blood T cell repertoires in COVID-19. Using immunoSEQ multiplex PCR, the repertoire was profiled, and TCRdb retains in-frame clones only, with some absent. This sample yields approximately 300,000 clones, of which around 87% are seen a single time; about 2.2% belongs to the top ten. The specimen was peripheral blood. These TCRs come from a woman in her forties or fifties who had recovered from COVID-19. Each CDR3 is given with its conserved first and last residue. Fields, in order: clone size, D gene, CDR3 length, V gene, J gene, CDR3 DNA, CDR3 protein. The D gene is left open where the match is weak. Part of the rows lack a size; the others show once, few, many or a class for expanded clones.

clone size: NA
D gene: NA
CDR3 length: 16
V gene: TRBV7-9
J gene: TRBJ2-2
CDR3 DNA: TGTGCCAGCAGCTTAGCAATGGGTCGGAGCACCGGGGAGCTGTTTTTT
CDR3 protein: CASSLAMGRSTGELFF

clone size: NA
D gene: NA
CDR3 length: 14
V gene: TRBV18
J gene: TRBJ1-2
CDR3 DNA: TGTGCCAGCTCACCAGGGACAAGCTCCTGGGGCTACACCTTC
CDR3 protein: CASSPGTSSWGYTF

clone size: NA
D gene: NA
CDR3 length: 14
V gene: TRBV6-5
J gene: TRBJ2-1
CDR3 DNA: TGTGCCGTATGTCAGCGAGGAGGGTTGAATGAGCAGTTCTTC
CDR3 protein: CAVCQRGGLNEQFF

clone size: NA
D gene: NA
CDR3 length: 14
V gene: TRBV9
J gene: TRBJ2-1
CDR3 DNA: TGTGCCAGCAGCGTAGTTAGCTCCTACAATGAGCAGTTCTTC
CDR3 protein: CASSVVSSYNEQFF

clone size: NA
D gene: NA
CDR3 length: 16
V gene: TRBV28
J gene: TRBJ1-3
CDR3 DNA: TGTGCCAGCAGCCATAAGCAGGGGTTGATTGGAAACACCATATATTTT
CDR3 protein: CASSHKQGLIGNTIYF

clone size: few
D gene: TRBD1
CDR3 length: 15
V gene: TRBV5-1
J gene: TRBJ1-2
CDR3 DNA: TGCGCCAGCAGCTGGGAGGGACAGGGGGTAAATGGCTACACCTTC
CDR3 protein: CASSWEGQGVNGYTF

clone size: NA
D gene: NA
CDR3 length: 17
V gene: TRBV6-2/TRBV6-3
J gene: TRBJ2-1
CDR3 DNA: TGTGCCAGCAGTTACCTCCTGGACCAGGGATGGGACAATGAGCAGTTCTTC
CDR3 protein: CASSYLLDQGWDNEQFF

clone size: NA
D gene: NA
CDR3 length: 12
V gene: TRBV6-2/TRBV6-3
J gene: TRBJ1-2
CDR3 DNA: TGTGCCAGCAGTGACCAAAGAGGTGGCTACACCTTC
CDR3 protein: CASSDQRGGYTF

clone size: NA
D gene: NA
CDR3 length: 13
V gene: TRBV12-3/TRBV12-4
J gene: TRBJ1-1
CDR3 DNA: TGTGCCAGCAGCATAGGGGTGGGAACTGAAGCTTTCTTT
CDR3 protein: CASSIGVGTEAFF

clone size: many
D gene: NA
CDR3 length: 16
V gene: TRBV25-1
J gene: TRBJ2-6
CDR3 DNA: TGTGCCAGCGTCTCTGGAGGGGTCCCTGGGGCCAACGTCCTGACTTTC
CDR3 protein: CASVSGGVPGANVLTF

clone size: NA
D gene: NA
CDR3 length: 14
V gene: TRBV6-5
J gene: TRBJ1-2
CDR3 DNA: TGTGCCAGCAGTTACTCGAACAGCAACTATGGCTACACCTTC
CDR3 protein: CASSYSNSNYGYTF

clone size: NA
D gene: TRBD2
CDR3 length: 14
V gene: TRBV20-1
J gene: TRBJ2-7
CDR3 DNA: TGCAGTGCTAGTAGCGGGGTGAGCTCCTACGAGCAGTACTTC
CDR3 protein: CSASSGVSSYEQYF

clone size: NA
D gene: TRBD2
CDR3 length: 19
V gene: TRBV5-1
J gene: TRBJ2-2
CDR3 DNA: TGCGCCAGCAGCCTCCCCGGGACTAGCTCTTCGCTGAACACCGGGGAGCTGTTTTTT
CDR3 protein: CASSLPGTSSSLNTGELFF

clone size: NA
D gene: NA
CDR3 length: 14
V gene: TRBV5-5
J gene: TRBJ2-3
CDR3 DNA: TGTGCCAGCAGCTTAGGACTTAACACAGATACGCAGTATTTT
CDR3 protein: CASSLGLNTDTQYF

clone size: NA
D gene: TRBD1
CDR3 length: 14
V gene: TRBV30
J gene: TRBJ1-5
CDR3 DNA: TGTGCCTGGGCGCGGACAGGGATCAATCAGCCCCAGCATTTT
CDR3 protein: CAWARTGINQPQHF

clone size: NA
D gene: TRBD1
CDR3 length: 17
V gene: TRBV9
J gene: TRBJ1-3
CDR3 DNA: TGTGCCAGCAGCGCTAGAACAGGGGCCTACTCTGGAAACACCATATATTTT
CDR3 protein: CASSARTGAYSGNTIYF

clone size: NA
D gene: NA
CDR3 length: 12
V gene: TRBV28
J gene: TRBJ2-5
CDR3 DNA: TGTGCCAGCAGTTTATACGGAGTGACCCAGTACTTC
CDR3 protein: CASSLYGVTQYF

clone size: NA
D gene: NA
CDR3 length: 12
V gene: TRBV5-1
J gene: TRBJ2-7
CDR3 DNA: TGCGCCAGCAGCCCAGGACAGTCGAGGCCGTACTTC
CDR3 protein: CASSPGQSRPYF

clone size: NA
D gene: TRBD2
CDR3 length: 15
V gene: TRBV14
J gene: TRBJ2-7
CDR3 DNA: TGTGCCAGCAGCCATGGACTAGCGGGAGTAACCGAGCAGTACTTC
CDR3 protein: CASSHGLAGVTEQYF

clone size: NA
D gene: NA
CDR3 length: 13
V gene: TRBV30
J gene: TRBJ1-2
CDR3 DNA: TGTGCCTGGAGGGGGACTGACGGCTATGGCTACACCTTC
CDR3 protein: CAWRGTDGYGYTF

clone size: NA
D gene: NA
CDR3 length: 18
V gene: TRBV5-1
J gene: TRBJ2-7
CDR3 DNA: TGCGCCAGCAGCTTGGGTCACAGGGTACTGCATCGGGCCTCCGAGCAGTACTTC
CDR3 protein: CASSLGHRVLHRASEQYF

clone size: NA
D gene: TRBD1
CDR3 length: 13
V gene: TRBV19
J gene: TRBJ2-3
CDR3 DNA: TGTGCCAGCCTGGACAGGCGCACAGATACGCAGTATTTT
CDR3 protein: CASLDRRTDTQYF

clone size: NA
D gene: NA
CDR3 length: 17
V gene: TRBV27
J gene: TRBJ1-6
CDR3 DNA: TGTGCCAGCAGTTTTTCTACGGGGAGGGCCTATAATTCACCCCTCCACTTT
CDR3 protein: CASSFSTGRAYNSPLHF

clone size: NA
D gene: NA
CDR3 length: 15
V gene: TRBV5-1
J gene: TRBJ1-2
CDR3 DNA: TGCGCCAGCAGCTTGGAACACACAGGCTTACTGGGCTACACCTTC
CDR3 protein: CASSLEHTGLLGYTF

clone size: few
D gene: NA
CDR3 length: 15
V gene: TRBV7-3
J gene: TRBJ2-3
CDR3 DNA: TGTGCCAGCAGCTTACTCGGGAGTAAGACAGATACGCAGTATTTT
CDR3 protein: CASSLLGSKTDTQYF

clone size: NA
D gene: NA
CDR3 length: 12
V gene: TRBV28
J gene: TRBJ1-1
CDR3 DNA: TGTGCCAGCAGTCCTGACACCCTTGGAGCTTTCTTT
CDR3 protein: CASSPDTLGAFF

clone size: NA
D gene: TRBD1
CDR3 length: 14
V gene: TRBV28
J gene: TRBJ1-1
CDR3 DNA: TGTGCCAGCAGGCTGCTAGGACAGGGGACTGAAGCTTTCTTT
CDR3 protein: CASRLLGQGTEAFF

clone size: NA
D gene: TRBD1
CDR3 length: 17
V gene: TRBV6-1
J gene: TRBJ1-5
CDR3 DNA: TGTGCCAGCAGTGCTCCCGATCAGGGGGCGTACAATCAGCCCCAGCATTTT
CDR3 protein: CASSAPDQGAYNQPQHF

clone size: NA
D gene: NA
CDR3 length: 14
V gene: TRBV11-1
J gene: TRBJ2-7
CDR3 DNA: TGTGCCAGCAGCTCCTGGGGCGGAACCTACGAGCAGTACTTC
CDR3 protein: CASSSWGGTYEQYF

clone size: once
D gene: TRBD2
CDR3 length: 15
V gene: TRBV2
J gene: TRBJ2-3
CDR3 DNA: TGTGCCAGCAGCAACCCTAGCGGTTCCACAGATACGCAGTATTTT
CDR3 protein: CASSNPSGSTDTQYF

clone size: NA
D gene: TRBD2
CDR3 length: 14
V gene: TRBV9
J gene: TRBJ2-7
CDR3 DNA: TGTGCCAGCAGCGTCAGAGCGGGAGACGGAGAGCAGTACTTC
CDR3 protein: CASSVRAGDGEQYF

clone size: NA
D gene: NA
CDR3 length: 12
V gene: TRBV4-3
J gene: TRBJ2-1
CDR3 DNA: TGCGCCAGCAGCCTGCGACCGGGGGAGCAGTTCTTC
CDR3 protein: CASSLRPGEQFF